This T cell receptor (beta chain) is from a study of blood T cell repertoires in COVID-19. At the level of the study: Sites across the United States, Italy and Spain contributed samples from acute and convalescent COVID-19.

This clone was observed a single time. Here immunoSEQ multiplex PCR was the method, and the copy in TCRdb shows in-frame clones only, minus some. This sample carries around 150,000 clones, roughly 81% of them seen once, and the ten largest clones take 3.4%. The source of this sequence is a woman between 50 and 59 years old with acute COVID-19. Sequenced input: PBMCs or T cells enriched from blood (not recorded which).

CDR3 loop: CASSLGRGARATDTQYF. For the CDR3, the DNA is TGTGCCAGCAGCTTGGGACGGGGGGCCAGGGCCACAGATACGCAGTATTTT. The chain couples TRBV5-8 to TRBJ2-3; D may be TRBD2 (7 bases). The CDR3 is 17 residues long. V lost 0 bases, J lost 2 bases, and 16 bases lay in between. CDR1 is SGHTS and CDR2 is YDEGEE in the germline V gene.